The 32 T cell receptor beta chains presented below share a single source sample, sequenced in a study of STAT3 mutations in large granular lymphocyte leukemia. The antigens for these receptors are not known. TCRdb's copy holds only in-frame clones and misses some; the assay was immunoSEQ multiplex PCR. The repertoire includes about 3,200 clones, 88% of them detected once, and roughly 49% sits in the top ten. Findings and limits, study-wide: At least one immunodominant TCR beta clonotype appeared in every T-cell large granular lymphocyte leukemia patient.

Sequencing was done on a sample of peripheral blood mononuclear cells. The receptors shown here come from a man aged 40-55 years with T-cell large granular lymphocyte leukemia. Some clones in this sample may be carry-over from other donors' samples.

The J gene is TRBJ1-2, the V gene TRBV7-2; D is ambiguous. The CDR3 sequence is 13 residues long. Trimming removed 3 bases at V and 2 bases at J, with 7 bases between. Germline CDR1 SGHTA, CDR2 FQGNSA. The DNA of the CDR3 is TGTGCCAGCAGCTTTCGGGAGAACTATGGCTACACCTTC. It encodes CASSFRENYGYTF.

The V call is TRBV2, the J call TRBJ1-1; no firm D call. The germline V gene encodes CDR1 SNHLY and CDR2 FYNNEI. The CDR3 consists of 13 residues. Trimming cost V 7 bases and J 2 bases, with 11 bases left between them. CDR3 sequence: CASILEGNTEAFF. CDR3 DNA: TGTGCCAGCATCCTAGAGGGTAACACTGAAGCTTTCTTT.

This clone showed up just once. The chain is built from TRBV7-9 and TRBJ2-3; D may match TRBD1 or TRBD2 (5 bases each). Germline V gene sequence: CDR1 SEHNR, CDR2 FQNEAQ (reference sequence). V lost 2 bases to trimming and J lost 4 bases, with 16 bases between them. The CDR3 is 16 amino acids. CDR3 amino acids: CASSLTGAHLADTQYF. CDR3 DNA sequence: TGTGCCAGCAGCTTAACCGGGGCCCACCTGGCAGATACGCAGTATTTT.

The chain recombines TRBV13 with TRBJ2-5; D is undetermined. The germline V gene has CDR1 PRHDT and CDR2 FYEKMQ (reference sequence). This CDR3 contains 13 residues. V was pared by 5 bases and J by 0 bases, with 7 bases between. CDR3 bases: TGTGCCAGCAGCAACGGACACCAAGAGACCCAGTACTTC. It translates to CASSNGHQETQYF.

CDR3 nucleotides: TGCGCCAGCAGCTCGGGACAGGGGGTCACTGAAGCTTTCTTT. The encoded protein is CASSSGQGVTEAFF. The chain is built from TRBV5-1 and TRBJ1-1; 11 nucleotides align to TRBD1. The CDR3 has 14 residues. CDR1 is SGHRS, CDR2 YFSETQ, per germline. The ends lost 3 bases at V and 4 bases at J; junction bases unmatched: 2.

The CDR3, as DNA: TGTGCCAGCAGCTTGTACAGTTCAGGGGGCACTGAAGCTTTCTTT. Its translation: CASSLYSSGGTEAFF. The chain links TRBV7-2 to TRBJ1-1; TRBD1 matches at 7 bases. The V segment lost 3 bases and the J segment 4 bases; nucleotides outside the gene matches: 8. In germline, CDR1 is SGHTA, CDR2 FQGNSA. The CDR3 loop spans 15 amino acids.

V is TRBV4-3 and J is TRBJ2-7; 7 bases are a match to TRBD2. This CDR3 contains 15 residues. V shed 0 bases, J shed 7 bases, and the junction held 9 bases outside the gene matches. The germline CDR1 and CDR2 sequences are LGHNA and YSLEER. CDR3 sequence (DNA): TGCGCCAGCAGCCAAGATCCCAGGGAGGGTCGTGAGCAGTACTTC. Translation gives CASSQDPREGREQYF.

CDR3 DNA sequence: TGTGCCACCAGCCCCTCACGCGGGGGTTCGGCCCGCGGGCAGTTCTTC. Amino acid sequence: CATSPSRGGSARGQFF. The chain recombines TRBV15 with TRBJ2-1; 7 nucleotides agree with TRBD2. V gave up 5 bases and J gave up 12 bases; unmatched junction bases: 19. Germline V CDR1 and CDR2: LNHNV, YYDKDF (reference sequence). The CDR3 has 16 amino acids.

The CDR3, as DNA: TGCGCCAGCAGCTTCGGACAGCAACTAGCCAAAAACATTCAGTACTTC. It codes for CASSFGQQLAKNIQYF. The chain links TRBV5-1 to TRBJ2-4; D might be TRBD1 (6 bases). V lost 2 bases to trimming and J lost 0 bases, with 12 bases between them. The V gene's germline CDR1 is SGHRS and CDR2 YFSETQ. This CDR3 is built from 16 residues. The complete variable domain, with remaining parts taken from reference TRBV5-1 and TRBJ2-4, reads KAGVTQTPRYLIKTRGQQVTLSCSPISGHRSVSWYQQTPGQGLQFLFEYFSETQRNKGNFPGRFSGRQFSNSRSEMNVSTLELGDSALYLCASSFGQQLAKNIQYFGAGTRLSVL.

The rearrangement uses TRBV18 and TRBJ2-1, with TRBD1 as a possible D gene (7 bases). CDR3 length equals 15 residues. The germline V and J ends were trimmed by 6 bases and 7 bases, with 19 bases remaining between them. Germline V lookup: CDR1 KGHSH, CDR2 LQKENI. The CDR3 spells CASSPTGDRGNEQFF. The CDR3 DNA reads as TGTGCCAGCTCCCCCACAGGGGATCGGGGGAATGAGCAGTTCTTC.

The gene calls are TRBV5-1 and TRBJ1-2, with 10 positions matching TRBD1. The germline V gene encodes CDR1 SGHRS and CDR2 YFSETQ. The CDR3 runs 17 residues. V lost 1 base, J lost 8 bases, and 14 bases stayed unmatched. In DNA form, the CDR3 reads TGCGCCAGCAGCTTGTTCTCTACCCGACAGGGGGCTGGAGGCTACACCTTC. Residues: CASSLFSTRQGAGGYTF.

This chain uses TRBV29-1 with TRBJ2-1; D remains unclear. The V end lost 2 bases, the J end lost 6 bases, and 8 bases lay between the germline ends. CDR1 is SQVTM and CDR2 is ANQGSEA in the germline V gene. The CDR3 covers 12 residues. The CDR3 reads CSVEWQSNEQFF. The CDR3 coding sequence is TGCAGCGTTGAATGGCAGAGCAATGAGCAGTTCTTC.

Concerning this clone itself: Relative to the germline gene, one junction end is altered; a read error may explain this. The V gene is TRBV30, the J gene TRBJ2-5, with 8 bases identical to TRBD2. Germline V gene lookup returns CDR1 GTSNPN and CDR2 SVGIG (reference sequence). The CDR3 runs 14 residues. CDR3: CASSKGLVGETQYF. The CDR3 DNA is TGTGCCTCGAGTAAGGGACTAGTTGGAGAGACCCAGTACTTC.

The V call is TRBV5-1, the J call TRBJ1-2; 8 bases match TRBD1. The trim removed 4 bases at V and 6 bases at J, leaving 5 bases unmatched. In germline, CDR1 is SGHRS, CDR2 YFSETQ. The CDR3 totals 13 residues. The CDR3 loop is CASSLTGVDGYTF. In DNA, the CDR3 is TGCGCCAGCAGCCTGACAGGGGTGGATGGCTACACCTTC.

CDR3 bases: TGTGCCAGCTCAAATTATTTTTGGACAGGGGAGGATGGCTACACCTTC. It is translated as CASSNYFWTGEDGYTF. The chain employs TRBV18 and TRBJ1-2, with 9 nucleotides matching TRBD1. V shed 5 bases, J shed 6 bases, and the junction held 13 bases outside the gene matches. The CDR3 is made up of 16 amino acids. Germline V CDR1 and CDR2: KGHSH, LQKENI.

This chain uses TRBV7-9 with TRBJ2-7; TRBD2 aligns across 8 bases. CDR3 length: 15 amino acids. The trim removed 3 bases at V and 1 base at J, leaving 5 bases unmatched. The V gene's germline CDR1 is SEHNR and CDR2 FQNEAQ (reference sequence). This CDR3 is CASSFPGLGSYEQYF. Written as DNA, the CDR3 is TGTGCCAGCAGCTTTCCGGGACTAGGGTCCTACGAGCAGTACTTC.

This chain joins TRBV18 and TRBJ2-7, with D unclear. Germline CDR1 reads KGHSH; CDR2 reads LQKENI. Trimming took off 4 bases at V and 5 bases at J, with 15 bases between the two ends. The CDR3 has 14 residues. The CDR3 spells CASSLAGPRDEQYF. The CDR3 region has the DNA TGTGCCAGCTCACTCGCCGGGCCCCGGGACGAGCAGTACTTC.

V gene TRBV7-2 combines with J gene TRBJ2-5; D gene unclear. The CDR3 runs 13 residues. Germline V gives CDR1 SGHTA, CDR2 FQGNSA. V lost 2 bases and J 5 bases, leaving 9 bases between the germline ends. CDR3 region: CASSLLEWETQYF. The CDR3 DNA is TGTGCCAGCAGCTTATTAGAGTGGGAGACCCAGTACTTC.

J is TRBJ2-2 and V is TRBV6-4, with D unresolved. Germline V gives CDR1 MRHNA, CDR2 SNTAGT. The length of the CDR3 is 13 residues. V was trimmed by 2 bases and J by 7 bases, leaving 8 bases between them. CDR3 coding DNA: TGTGCCAGCAGTGACAGAGAGGACGGGGAGCTGTTTTTT. This codes for CASSDREDGELFF.

The gene calls are TRBV18 and TRBJ1-2, with 9 bases identical to TRBD1. Germline V lookup: CDR1 KGHSH, CDR2 LQKENI. With V trimmed by 1 base and J by 4 bases, 7 bases remained unmatched. There are 16 residues in the CDR3. CDR3 residues: CASSPLSPGQGYGYTF. CDR3 DNA: TGTGCCAGCTCACCACTTTCACCGGGACAGGGCTATGGCTACACCTTC.

The chain employs TRBV10-3 and TRBJ2-3, with 9 bases fitting TRBD1. From germline, CDR1 is ENHRY and CDR2 SYGVKD. The J segment lost 7 bases and the V segment lost 8 bases, leaving 22 bases of the junction unmatched. The CDR3 runs 18 residues. The CDR3 loop is CAIGGGVQGQGVQNTQYF. The CDR3 bases are TGTGCCATCGGCGGTGGGGTACAGGGACAGGGCGTCCAAAATACGCAGTATTTT.

The chain uses TRBV5-1 and TRBJ1-1, with 9 bases identical to TRBD1. Germline V gene lookup returns CDR1 SGHRS and CDR2 YFSETQ. This CDR3 spans 15 amino acids. Trimming cost V 4 bases and J 6 bases; bases outside gene matches: 10. For the CDR3, the DNA is TGCGCCAGCAGCGCAGGACAGGGGACGGTAGCTGAAGCTTTCTTT. Translated, it gives CASSAGQGTVAEAFF. The variable domain in full, completed from reference TRBV5-1 and TRBJ1-1, reads KAGVTQTPRYLIKTRGQQVTLSCSPISGHRSVSWYQQTPGQGLQFLFEYFSETQRNKGNFPGRFSGRQFSNSRSEMNVSTLELGDSALYLCASSAGQGTVAEAFFGQGTRLTVV.

As DNA, the CDR3 is TGCAGTGCTAATGCGGGTGAAAAACTGTTTTTT. Residues: CSANAGEKLFF. This rearrangement joins TRBV20-1 to TRBJ1-4; no firm D call. The CDR3 extends over 11 amino acids. The germline CDR1 and CDR2 sequences are DFQATT and SNEGSKA (reference sequence). V lost 4 bases, J lost 7 bases, and 7 bases lay in between.

The chain has TRBV18 and TRBJ2-3; D gene ambiguous. V lost 3 bases to trimming and J lost 4 bases, with 8 bases between them. The CDR3 is 13 residues long. CDR1 KGHSH and CDR2 LQKENI come from the germline V gene. The CDR3: CASSPELADTQYF. CDR3 nucleotides: TGTGCCAGCTCACCCGAGTTGGCAGATACGCAGTATTTT.

J is TRBJ2-7 and V is TRBV30, with 9 positions matching TRBD2. The CDR3 is 19 amino acids. Germline V CDR1 and CDR2: GTSNPN, SVGIG (reference sequence). With 1 base clipped from V and 2 bases from J, the junction kept 18 bases outside the gene matches. CDR3 amino acids: CAWSGPMGRGGGSAYEQYF. The CDR3 DNA is TGTGCCTGGAGTGGGCCGATGGGGCGGGGGGGCGGTTCTGCCTACGAGCAGTACTTC.

This clone has only a few counts. This chain uses TRBV7-9 with TRBJ2-2, with D unclear. V lost 8 bases and J 3 bases, leaving 13 bases between the germline ends. Germline V gene data show CDR1 as SEHNR and CDR2 as FQNEAQ (reference sequence). The CDR3 loop spans 14 amino acids. CDR3 in amino acids: CASSESGYTGELFF. In nucleotides, the CDR3 is TGTGCCAGCTCCGAATCCGGGTACACCGGGGAGCTGTTTTTT.

The chain carries TRBV27 and TRBJ2-7, with D maybe TRBD1 (8 bases). V lost 5 bases and J lost 3, with 20 bases in between. The germline V gene encodes CDR1 MNHEY and CDR2 SMNVEV (reference sequence). CDR3 length: 16 amino acids. CDR3: CASSLLDREGNYEQYF. The CDR3 DNA reads as TGTGCCAGCAGTCTCTTGGACAGGGAGGGGAACTACGAGCAGTACTTC.

This clone was recorded only once. The chain recombines TRBV6-5 with TRBJ2-7, with 8 bases that match TRBD1. V trimming: 2 bases; J trimming: 2 bases; junction bases outside the gene matches: 5. This CDR3 has 15 amino acids. Germline V CDR1 and CDR2: MNHEY, SVGAGI. The chain's CDR3 is CASSYAPGQAYEQYF. In nucleotides, the CDR3 is TGTGCCAGCAGTTACGCCCCGGGACAGGCCTACGAGCAGTACTTC.

This sequence joins TRBV5-1 and TRBJ2-5; 9 bases are shared with TRBD2. This CDR3 comprises 15 residues. V shed 5 bases and J 3 bases; nucleotides not matched to a gene: 8. The germline gives CDR1 SGHRS, CDR2 YFSETQ. The CDR3 DNA follows: TGCGCCAGCAGGGCGGGAGGGAGTACAGAAGAGACCCAGTACTTC. It yields the protein CASRAGGSTEETQYF.

This clone was picked up a small number of times. This chain connects TRBV27 to TRBJ2-7; 8 nucleotides agree with TRBD1. The germline V gene encodes CDR1 MNHEY and CDR2 SMNVEV (reference sequence). V lost 8 bases, J lost 3 bases, and 9 bases stayed unmatched. This CDR3 is 14 amino acids long. The CDR3 reads CASRSRTGYYEQYF. CDR3 nucleotide sequence: TGTGCCAGCCGCTCCCGGACAGGGTACTACGAGCAGTACTTC.

The genes are TRBV28 and TRBJ1-5; 7 bases map to TRBD1. Germline assignment: CDR1 MDHEN and CDR2 SYDVKM. The CDR3 runs to 15 residues. V was pared by 3 bases and J by 5 bases, with 7 bases of the junction left unmatched. The CDR3: CASSFGTVEDQPQHF. The CDR3 DNA reads as TGTGCCAGCAGTTTCGGGACAGTAGAGGATCAGCCCCAGCATTTT.

The rearrangement uses TRBV7-9 and TRBJ1-6, with D perhaps TRBD1 (5 bases). The germline CDR1 and CDR2 sequences are SEHNR and FQNEAQ (reference sequence). V shed 5 bases and J shed 7 bases, with 15 bases lying between them. The CDR3 contains 15 residues. The CDR3 bases are TGTGCCAGCAGCACCGACAGTTTCCGCAATTCACCCCTCCACTTT. Its protein is CASSTDSFRNSPLHF.